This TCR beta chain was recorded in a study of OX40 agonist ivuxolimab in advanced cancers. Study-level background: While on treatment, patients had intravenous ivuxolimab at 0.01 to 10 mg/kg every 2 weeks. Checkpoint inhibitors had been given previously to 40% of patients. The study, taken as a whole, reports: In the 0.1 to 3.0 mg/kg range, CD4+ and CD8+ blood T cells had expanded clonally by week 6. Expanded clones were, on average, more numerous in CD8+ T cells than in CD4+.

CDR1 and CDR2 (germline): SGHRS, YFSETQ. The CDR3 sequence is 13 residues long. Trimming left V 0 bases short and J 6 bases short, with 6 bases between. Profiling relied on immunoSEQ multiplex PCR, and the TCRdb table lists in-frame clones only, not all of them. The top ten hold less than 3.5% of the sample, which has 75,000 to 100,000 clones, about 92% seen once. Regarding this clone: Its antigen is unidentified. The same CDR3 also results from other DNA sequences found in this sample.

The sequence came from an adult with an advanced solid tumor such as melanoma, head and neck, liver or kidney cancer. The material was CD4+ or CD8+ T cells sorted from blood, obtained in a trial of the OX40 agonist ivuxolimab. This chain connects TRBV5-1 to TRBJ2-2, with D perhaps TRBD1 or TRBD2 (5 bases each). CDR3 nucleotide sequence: TGCGCCAGCAGCTTGGGAGGGGCCGGGGAGCTGTTTTTT. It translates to CASSLGGAGELFF.